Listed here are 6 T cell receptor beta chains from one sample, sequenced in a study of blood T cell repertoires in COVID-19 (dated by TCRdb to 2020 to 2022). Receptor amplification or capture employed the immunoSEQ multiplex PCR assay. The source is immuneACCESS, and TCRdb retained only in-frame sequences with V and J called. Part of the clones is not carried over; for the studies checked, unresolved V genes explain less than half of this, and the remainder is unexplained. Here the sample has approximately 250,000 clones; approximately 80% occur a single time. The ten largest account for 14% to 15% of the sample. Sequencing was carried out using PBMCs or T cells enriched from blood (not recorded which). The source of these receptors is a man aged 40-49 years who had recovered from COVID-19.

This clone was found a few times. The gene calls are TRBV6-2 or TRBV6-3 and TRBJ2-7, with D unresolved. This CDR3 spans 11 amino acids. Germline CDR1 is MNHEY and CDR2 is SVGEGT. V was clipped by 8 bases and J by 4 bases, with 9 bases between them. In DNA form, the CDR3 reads TGTGCCAGCGGTTTGTATTACGAGCAGTACTTC. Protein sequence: CASGLYYEQYF.

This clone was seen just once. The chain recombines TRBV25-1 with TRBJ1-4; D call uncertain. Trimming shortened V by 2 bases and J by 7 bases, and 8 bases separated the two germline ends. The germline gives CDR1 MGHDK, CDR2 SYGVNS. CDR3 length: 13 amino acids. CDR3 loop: CASSEASGEKLFF. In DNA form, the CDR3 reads TGTGCCAGCAGTGAAGCGAGTGGTGAAAAACTGTTTTTT.

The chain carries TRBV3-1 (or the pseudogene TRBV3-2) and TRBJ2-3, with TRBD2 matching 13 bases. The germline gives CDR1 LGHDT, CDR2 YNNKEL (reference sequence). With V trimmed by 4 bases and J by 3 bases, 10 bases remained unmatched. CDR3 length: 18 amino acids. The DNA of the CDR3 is TGTGCCAGCAGCCGAACTAGCGGGGGGGCCCGGGGTACAGATACGCAGTATTTT. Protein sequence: CASSRTSGGARGTDTQYF.

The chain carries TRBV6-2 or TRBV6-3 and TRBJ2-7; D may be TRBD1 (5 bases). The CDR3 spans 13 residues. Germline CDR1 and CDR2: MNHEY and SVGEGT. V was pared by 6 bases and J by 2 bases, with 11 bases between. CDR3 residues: CASSRQSTYEQYF. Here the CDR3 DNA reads TGTGCCAGCAGCCGACAGTCTACCTACGAGCAGTACTTC.

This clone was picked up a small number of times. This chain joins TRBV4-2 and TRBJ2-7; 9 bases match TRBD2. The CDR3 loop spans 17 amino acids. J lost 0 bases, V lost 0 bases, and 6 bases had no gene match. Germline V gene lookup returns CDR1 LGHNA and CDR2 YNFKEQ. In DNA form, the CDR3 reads TGTGCCAGCAGCCAAGAAGGCTATAGCGGGGGCTCCTACGAGCAGTACTTC. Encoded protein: CASSQEGYSGGSYEQYF.

The CDR3 region is CASRGQGASYEQYF. In nucleotides, the CDR3 is TGCGCCAGCAGAGGACAGGGGGCTTCCTACGAGCAGTACTTC. The V gene is TRBV5-1, the J gene TRBJ2-7; 11 nucleotides align to TRBD1. The germline gives CDR1 SGHRS, CDR2 YFSETQ. This CDR3 has 14 amino acids. V lost 5 bases to trimming and J lost 1 base; unmatched junction nucleotides: 2.